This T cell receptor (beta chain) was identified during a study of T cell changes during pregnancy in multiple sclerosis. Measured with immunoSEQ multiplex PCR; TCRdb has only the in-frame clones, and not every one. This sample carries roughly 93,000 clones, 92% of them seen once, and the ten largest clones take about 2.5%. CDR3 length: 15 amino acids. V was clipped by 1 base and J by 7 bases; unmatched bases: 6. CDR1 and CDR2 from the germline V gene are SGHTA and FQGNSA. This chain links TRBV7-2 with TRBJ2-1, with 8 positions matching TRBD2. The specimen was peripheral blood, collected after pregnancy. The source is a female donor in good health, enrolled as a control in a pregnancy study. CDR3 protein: CASSLGLAKGNEQFF. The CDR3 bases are TGTGCCAGCAGCTTAGGACTAGCGAAGGGGAATGAGCAGTTCTTC. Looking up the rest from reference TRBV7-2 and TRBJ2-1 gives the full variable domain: GAGVSQSPSNKVTEKGKDVELRCDPISGHTALYWYRQSLGQGLEFLIYFQGNSAPDKSGLPSDRFSAERTGGSVSTLTIQRTQQEDSAVYLCASSLGLAKGNEQFFGPGTRLTVL.